The 14 T cell receptor beta chains reported below all come from one sample, sequenced in a study of CD8 T cells in ankylosing spondylitis. TCRdb reprocessed the 5' RACE reads with MiXCR, giving one entry per CDR3 protein. The data show about 240,000 distinct CDR3 sequences, with roughly 8% seen just once and roughly 4.9% held by the top ten. What was sequenced was blood, either unsorted or a sorted T cell fraction (not recorded which). These receptors all stem from a female donor with ankylosing spondylitis or in good health (not recorded which).

The chain joins TRBV7-2 to TRBJ2-7, with D perhaps TRBD1 or TRBD2 (5 bases each). V lost 5 bases and J 5 bases, leaving 19 bases between the germline ends. This CDR3 is built from 15 residues. The germline gives CDR1 SGHTA, CDR2 FQGNSA. The CDR3 sequence is CASSLPRGPIDEQYF. CDR3 DNA sequence: TGTGCCAGCAGCCTACCCCGGGGCCCCATCGACGAGCAGTACTTC.

This clonotype came up many times. This chain joins TRBV20-1 and TRBJ2-7; the match to TRBD1 covers 8 bases. V was pared by 5 bases and J by 3 bases, with 6 bases of the junction left unmatched. This CDR3 spans 13 amino acids. The germline V gene encodes CDR1 DFQATT and CDR2 SNEGSKA (reference sequence). CDR3 residues: CSAPRQGFYEQYF. The CDR3 DNA is TGCAGTGCTCCAAGACAGGGGTTCTACGAGCAGTACTTC.

This clonotype has a count of ten or more. The chain combines TRBV20-1 with TRBJ2-3; 10 bases match TRBD1. Trimming at V came to 5 bases and at J to 0 bases, leaving 2 bases not matched to a gene. The CDR3 spans 14 residues. From germline, CDR1 is DFQATT and CDR2 SNEGSKA (reference sequence). The CDR3 reads CSAQDRGSTDTQYF. CDR3 nucleotide sequence: TGCAGTGCTCAGGACAGGGGGAGCACAGATACGCAGTATTTT.

This clonotype was recorded at least ten times. J is TRBJ2-1 and V is TRBV29-1; D not resolved. The CDR3 has 13 residues. Trimming stripped 4 bases from V and 8 bases from J, with 15 bases between. Germline CDR1 is SQVTM and CDR2 is ANQGSEA. DNA of the CDR3: TGCAGCGTTGTTGGGCAGTTAGGCGATGAGCAGTTCTTC. Its protein is CSVVGQLGDEQFF.

This clonotype showed up many times. The chain combines TRBV20-1 with TRBJ1-5; D gene ambiguous. Trimming removed 0 bases from V and 4 bases from J, with 7 bases in between. CDR1 and CDR2 from the germline V gene are DFQATT and SNEGSKA (reference sequence). The CDR3 is 13 amino acids. CDR3 DNA sequence: TGCAGTGCTAGAGAACCCTGGAATCAGCCCCAGCATTTT. Its translation: CSAREPWNQPQHF.

This clonotype was seen ten or more times. The rearrangement uses TRBV5-1 and TRBJ2-1, with D hard to call. Germline V gene sequence: CDR1 SGHRS, CDR2 YFSETQ. The V end was cut by 2 bases, the J end by 5 bases, with 20 bases between. This CDR3 contains 17 residues. The CDR3 nucleotides are TGCGCCAGCAGCTTTGGGCTAAGCCCGACCAATCACAATGAGCAGTTCTTC. Amino acid sequence: CASSFGLSPTNHNEQFF.

This clonotype was counted many times. The genes are TRBV10-3 and TRBJ1-5; the D gene is possibly TRBD1 (6 bases). Trimming took off 2 bases at V and 6 bases at J, with 11 bases between the two ends. CDR1 and CDR2 (germline): ENHRY, SYGVKD. The CDR3 totals 14 residues. The CDR3 protein is CAISEDRSTQPQHF. In nucleotides, the CDR3 is TGTGCCATCAGTGAGGACAGGTCCACTCAGCCCCAGCATTTT.

This clonotype was observed many times. The gene calls are TRBV11-2 and TRBJ2-1; D call uncertain. V lost 3 bases to trimming and J lost 0 bases, with 9 bases between them. From germline, CDR1 is SGHAT and CDR2 FQNNGV. The CDR3 is made up of 15 amino acids. The CDR3 nucleotides are TGTGCCAGCAGCTTCCGGGTCCTCTCCTACAATGAGCAGTTCTTC. It translates to CASSFRVLSYNEQFF.

This clonotype was observed a few times. DNA for the CDR3: TGTGCCAGCAGCCCCGGGGGATTACAAGATACGCAGTATTTT. Translating it yields CASSPGGLQDTQYF. This rearrangement joins TRBV7-9 to TRBJ2-3, with D possibly being TRBD2 (6 bases). CDR1 is SEHNR and CDR2 is FQNEAQ in the germline V gene (reference sequence). Trimming removed 5 bases from V and 5 bases from J, with 14 bases in between. There are 14 residues in the CDR3.

This clonotype was recorded at least ten times. CDR3 bases: TGTGCCAGCCGAGGGATGTGGGGCTCCTACAATGAGCAGTTCTTC. Its protein product is CASRGMWGSYNEQFF. The V gene is TRBV3-1, the J gene TRBJ2-1; possible D gene TRBD2, 5 bases. V lost 8 bases and J lost 0, with 14 bases in between. CDR3 size: 15 residues. The germline gives CDR1 LGHDT, CDR2 YNNKEL (reference sequence).

Ten or more counts support this clonotype. This chain connects TRBV20-1 to TRBJ2-2; no reliable D call. The CDR3 totals 13 residues. Deletions cut 0 bases from V and 6 bases from J, with 8 bases between. The germline gives CDR1 DFQATT, CDR2 SNEGSKA (reference sequence). CDR3 sequence reads: CSARDRRSGELFF. Here the CDR3 DNA reads TGCAGTGCTAGAGATCGGCGTTCCGGGGAGCTGTTTTTT.

This clonotype was detected only a few times. The chain is built from TRBV6-1 and TRBJ2-1; D may be TRBD1 (6 bases). This CDR3 comprises 17 residues. Trimming shortened V by 3 bases and J by 6 bases, and 21 bases separated the two germline ends. From germline, CDR1 is MNHNS and CDR2 SASEGT. The chain's CDR3 is CASSDPAGRGSVNEQFF. As DNA, the CDR3 is TGTGCCAGCAGTGATCCGGCGGGCAGGGGTAGCGTCAATGAGCAGTTCTTC.

As concerns this clonotype: This may stem from a read error, because a much larger clone lies one nucleotide away. The chain combines TRBV30 with TRBJ2-3; 7 positions match TRBD2. Germline V gives CDR1 GTSNPN, CDR2 SVGIG (reference sequence). The length of the CDR3 is 13 residues. V lost 2 bases, J lost 6 bases, and 5 bases stayed unmatched. CDR3 nucleotides: TGTGCCTGGAGTCACGGGGGAGGGGATACGCAGTATTTT. Its translation is CAWSHGGGDTQYF.

This clonotype was counted many times. V and J are TRBV5-6 and TRBJ2-2; 10 bases match TRBD1. The trim removed 8 bases at V and 9 bases at J, leaving 13 bases unmatched. Germline V CDR1 and CDR2: SGHDT, YYEEEE. This CDR3 is built from 15 residues. The CDR3 reads CASLNRDRGNRELFF. The CDR3 DNA is TGTGCCAGTCTTAACCGGGACAGGGGTAACCGGGAGCTGTTTTTT.